This is a list of T cell receptor beta chains from one sample in a study of regulatory T cells in long-lasting Graves disease. MiXCR was run by TCRdb on the multiplex PCR reads, yielding one entry per CDR3 protein. Altogether 450,000 or so distinct CDR3 sequences are present, 20% to 25% being singletons, with the ten largest covering about an eighth. The specimen comprised peripheral blood mononuclear cells (PBMCs), sampled when the disease was refractory, from a patient treated with antithyroid drugs. These receptor sequences come from a female donor with Graves disease. CDR3s include the opening cysteine and the closing phenylalanine or tryptophan. D genes are given only for firm matches. A clone size is listed for some rows: how often the clone was seen (once, few, many), or a class if it is expanded.

D gene: .; V gene: TRBV12-3/TRBV12-4; J gene: TRBJ1-4; clone size: many; CDR3 DNA: TGTGCCAGCTCCTGGGAAGGGGAAAAACTGTTTTTT; CDR3 protein: CASSWEGEKLFF
D gene: TRBD1; V gene: TRBV30; J gene: TRBJ1-3; clone size: .; CDR3 DNA: TGTGCCTGGAGTGAAAGGGGGCCAACCTCTGGAAACACCATATATTTT; CDR3 protein: CAWSERGPTSGNTIYF
D gene: TRBD1; V gene: TRBV28; J gene: TRBJ1-5; clone size: many; CDR3 DNA: TGTGCCAGCAGTTTAGAACAGGGGGTTCAGCCCCAGCATTTT; CDR3 protein: CASSLEQGVQPQHF
D gene: .; V gene: TRBV19; J gene: TRBJ2-4; clone size: few; CDR3 DNA: TGTGCCAGTAGTATGTTTGGCCGTCTCGCCAAAAACATTCAGTACTTC; CDR3 protein: CASSMFGRLAKNIQYF
D gene: .; V gene: TRBV7-2; J gene: TRBJ1-6; clone size: many; CDR3 DNA: TGTGCCAGCAGCTTAGGGGGGAGTAATTCACCCCTCCACTTT; CDR3 protein: CASSLGGSNSPLHF
D gene: TRBD2; V gene: TRBV6-1; J gene: TRBJ2-7; clone size: few; CDR3 DNA: TGTGCCAGCAGTCCCAGCGGGGGGGCCCCCTACGAGCAGTACTTC; CDR3 protein: CASSPSGGAPYEQYF
D gene: TRBD1; V gene: TRBV12-3/TRBV12-4; J gene: TRBJ1-2; clone size: many; CDR3 DNA: TGTGCCAGCAGAAAGGGGGCCGGGGATAACTATGGCTACACCTTC; CDR3 protein: CASRKGAGDNYGYTF
D gene: .; V gene: TRBV12-5; J gene: TRBJ1-4; clone size: many; CDR3 DNA: TGTGCTAGTGGTTTGGTATATGCGGGCCGATACTTTAATGAAAAACTGTTTTTT; CDR3 protein: CASGLVYAGRYFNEKLFF
D gene: .; V gene: TRBV7-9; J gene: TRBJ1-1; clone size: few; CDR3 DNA: TGTGCCAGCAGCTTAACTGGTGTGGCCACTGAAGCTTTCTTT; CDR3 protein: CASSLTGVATEAFF
D gene: .; V gene: TRBV5-5; J gene: TRBJ1-4; clone size: many; CDR3 DNA: TGTGCCAGCAGTGTCTGGGGAGGTGAAAAACTGTTTTTT; CDR3 protein: CASSVWGGEKLFF
D gene: .; V gene: TRBV28; J gene: TRBJ1-1; clone size: many; CDR3 DNA: TGTGCCAGCAGTTTGCTCTGGGGGAACACTGAAGCTTTCTTT; CDR3 protein: CASSLLWGNTEAFF
D gene: .; V gene: TRBV7-2; J gene: TRBJ2-7; clone size: many; CDR3 DNA: TGTGCCAGCAGCTATAGCGGGGGACAGGGGTTTTACGAGCAGTACTTC; CDR3 protein: CASSYSGGQGFYEQYF
D gene: .; V gene: TRBV28; J gene: TRBJ1-2; clone size: many; CDR3 DNA: TGTGCCAGCAGCCAGGAATCCGCGACCTTC; CDR3 protein: CASSQESATF
D gene: .; V gene: TRBV5-5; J gene: TRBJ1-4; clone size: few; CDR3 DNA: TGTGCCAGCAGCTGGACGTTGACAACTAATGAAAAACTGTTTTTT; CDR3 protein: CASSWTLTTNEKLFF
D gene: .; V gene: TRBV3-1; J gene: TRBJ1-2; clone size: few; CDR3 DNA: TGTGCCAGCACCCCAAGGAGGGAGTCTAACTATGGCTACACCTTC; CDR3 protein: CASTPRRESNYGYTF
D gene: .; V gene: TRBV20-1; J gene: TRBJ2-5; clone size: many; CDR3 DNA: TGCAGTGCTAGTAAGGGCAGGCAAGAGACCCAGTACTTC; CDR3 protein: CSASKGRQETQYF
D gene: .; V gene: TRBV5-5; J gene: TRBJ2-5; clone size: .; CDR3 DNA: TGTGCCAGCAGCTTGTTCACCTCCGAGACCCAGTACTTC; CDR3 protein: CASSLFTSETQYF
D gene: TRBD2; V gene: TRBV27; J gene: TRBJ2-7; clone size: .; CDR3 DNA: TGTGCCAGCAGTCGCGGACTAGCGAAGGACGAGCAGTACTTC; CDR3 protein: CASSRGLAKDEQYF
D gene: TRBD2; V gene: TRBV27; J gene: TRBJ2-5; clone size: few; CDR3 DNA: TGTGCCAGCAGTTTGACTAGCGGGGGGCCTATCCAAGAGACCCAGTACTTC; CDR3 protein: CASSLTSGGPIQETQYF
D gene: .; V gene: TRBV7-2; J gene: TRBJ2-7; clone size: few; CDR3 DNA: TGTGCCAGCAGCTTAGTAGCCGGGAAGGACGAGCAGTACTTC; CDR3 protein: CASSLVAGKDEQYF
D gene: TRBD2; V gene: TRBV7-3; J gene: TRBJ2-3; clone size: .; CDR3 DNA: TGTGCCAGCAGCCCGAGCGGGGGGGCAACAGATACGCAGTATTTT; CDR3 protein: CASSPSGGATDTQYF
D gene: TRBD1; V gene: TRBV24-1; J gene: TRBJ1-4; clone size: few; CDR3 DNA: TGTGCCACCAGTGATTTTGACAGGCTGGGGACAGACAATGAAAAACTGTTTTTT; CDR3 protein: CATSDFDRLGTDNEKLFF
D gene: .; V gene: TRBV7-2; J gene: TRBJ1-3; clone size: many; CDR3 DNA: TGTGCCAGCAGCTTTGGGGGGACCGGAAACACCATATATTTT; CDR3 protein: CASSFGGTGNTIYF
D gene: .; V gene: TRBV7-9; J gene: TRBJ1-1; clone size: .; CDR3 DNA: TGTGCCAGCAGCCTAAAACTTGAAGCTTTCTTT; CDR3 protein: CASSLKLEAFF
D gene: .; V gene: TRBV7-2; J gene: TRBJ1-1; clone size: .; CDR3 DNA: TGTGCCAGCAGCTTAGTCCCAAACACTGAAGCTTTCTTT; CDR3 protein: CASSLVPNTEAFF
D gene: TRBD1; V gene: TRBV20-1; J gene: TRBJ2-7; clone size: .; CDR3 DNA: TGCAGTGCGAGGGGACAGGGGGCTAACGAGCAGTACTTC; CDR3 protein: CSARGQGANEQYF
D gene: .; V gene: TRBV7-9; J gene: TRBJ1-1; clone size: many; CDR3 DNA: TGTGCCAGCAGCTTAGAAGGGCCTTCTGAAGCTTTCTTT; CDR3 protein: CASSLEGPSEAFF
D gene: TRBD1; V gene: TRBV28; J gene: TRBJ2-1; clone size: .; CDR3 DNA: TGTGCCAGCAGCCCTTCCTGGACAGGGCGTCCTCTCTTC; CDR3 protein: CASSPSWTGRPLF
D gene: .; V gene: TRBV7-2; J gene: TRBJ1-5; clone size: .; CDR3 DNA: TGTGCCAGCAGCTCCGGATCTTATCAGCCCCAGCATTTT; CDR3 protein: CASSSGSYQPQHF
D gene: .; V gene: TRBV11-2; J gene: TRBJ1-1; clone size: many; CDR3 DNA: TGTGCCAGTAGTGGCACTGAAGCTTTCTTT; CDR3 protein: CASSGTEAFF
D gene: .; V gene: TRBV19; J gene: TRBJ1-2; clone size: .; CDR3 DNA: TGTGCCAGTAGTATCAACTGGGGGCGGGGCTACACCTTC; CDR3 protein: CASSINWGRGYTF
D gene: .; V gene: TRBV30; J gene: TRBJ1-1; clone size: many; CDR3 DNA: TGTGCCTGGAGTGATCTGAACACTGAAGCTTTCTTT; CDR3 protein: CAWSDLNTEAFF
D gene: .; V gene: TRBV27; J gene: TRBJ2-6; clone size: few; CDR3 DNA: TGTGCCACACGGGCCGCGGATGGGGCCAACGTCCTGACTTTC; CDR3 protein: CATRAADGANVLTF
D gene: .; V gene: TRBV12-3/TRBV12-4; J gene: TRBJ1-4; clone size: many; CDR3 DNA: TGTGCCAGCAGTCCCTACATTAATGAAAAACTGTTTTTT; CDR3 protein: CASSPYINEKLFF
D gene: .; V gene: TRBV24-1; J gene: TRBJ1-5; clone size: .; CDR3 DNA: TGTGCCACCAGTGCCGGGGGGCAGACGCCCCAGCATTTT; CDR3 protein: CATSAGGQTPQHF
D gene: .; V gene: TRBV7-3; J gene: TRBJ1-2; clone size: many; CDR3 DNA: TGTGCCAGCAGCTTAGGCGGACAGATAAAAGGGGGCTACACCTTC; CDR3 protein: CASSLGGQIKGGYTF
D gene: TRBD1; V gene: TRBV28; J gene: TRBJ1-2; clone size: many; CDR3 DNA: TGTGCCAGCAGTGCAAGGGACAGACTCAACTATGGCTACACCTTC; CDR3 protein: CASSARDRLNYGYTF
D gene: TRBD1; V gene: TRBV28; J gene: TRBJ1-2; clone size: many; CDR3 DNA: TGTGCCAGCAGTTTAACCGGGACAGGGTTCAATGGCTACACCTTC; CDR3 protein: CASSLTGTGFNGYTF
D gene: .; V gene: TRBV25-1; J gene: TRBJ2-7; clone size: .; CDR3 DNA: TGTGCCAGCAGTGAATTTTATCTCCAGGGGCAGGCTATATTCTCCTACGAGCAGTACTTC; CDR3 protein: CASSEFYLQGQAIFSYEQYF
D gene: .; V gene: TRBV3-2; J gene: TRBJ1-2; clone size: .; CDR3 DNA: TGTGCCAGCAGCCGAGCGTCCCCGCGGGGCTACACCTTC; CDR3 protein: CASSRASPRGYTF
D gene: .; V gene: TRBV27; J gene: TRBJ2-7; clone size: .; CDR3 DNA: TGTGCCAGCAGTCCGGAACAGGGTCGTAAATCGTACTTC; CDR3 protein: CASSPEQGRKSYF
D gene: .; V gene: TRBV6-1; J gene: TRBJ1-1; clone size: many; CDR3 DNA: TGTGCCAGCATTCTTACCCGACAGGTGACTGAAGCTTTCTTT; CDR3 protein: CASILTRQVTEAFF
D gene: .; V gene: TRBV6-2/TRBV6-3; J gene: TRBJ1-1; clone size: .; CDR3 DNA: TGTGCCAGCACCAAGGGACATTTGGGCACTGAAGCTTTCTTT; CDR3 protein: CASTKGHLGTEAFF